This TCR beta chain was captured by sequencing in a study of blood T cell repertoires in COVID-19. For the study at large: Samples came from the United States, Italy and Spain, spanning acute and convalescent COVID-19.

V lost 1 base to trimming and J lost 5 bases, with 8 bases between them. Looked up from germline, CDR1 is SNHLY and CDR2 is FYNNEI. The CDR3 covers 13 residues. Produced via immunoSEQ multiplex PCR; TCRdb's table is partial and in-frame only. The sample has 99,000 or so clones, approximately 85% seen once. The specimen sequenced was peripheral blood. This chain uses TRBV2 with TRBJ1-2; D is uncertain. The clonotype was recovered from a man aged 50-59 years with acute or convalescent COVID-19. CDR3 coding DNA: TGTGCCAGCAGTGAAGGGAGTACATATGGCTACACCTTC. This sequence encodes CASSEGSTYGYTF.